This paragraph covers one TCR beta chain sequence. Its specificity is not known. Trimming cost V 0 bases and J 2 bases, with 13 bases left between them. This CDR3 has 15 amino acids. Per germline, CDR1 GTSNPN and CDR2 SVGIG (reference sequence). This sample stems from a study of Graves' ophthalmopathy and Graves' hyperthyroidism. Study-level background: The authors collected peripheral blood at initial diagnosis, before any treatment.

Whole-study results and caveats: The model flagged ophthalmopathy progression at 65% to 71% sensitivity and around 72% specificity.

Investigators amplified TCR beta CDR3 regions from RNA transcripts. An initial RT-PCR round employing HTBI primers preceded a second-round multiplex PCR. MiXCR, run by TCRdb on the multiplex PCR reads, gives a single entry per CDR3 protein. The repertoire includes roughly 610,000 distinct CDR3 sequences, about 24% of them detected once, and roughly 7.4% sits in the top ten. The source material was peripheral blood. This TCR derives from a woman aged 18-29 years with stable Graves' hyperthyroidism. Some clones in this sample may be carry-over from other donors' samples. V gene TRBV30 combines with J gene TRBJ1-2, with unresolved D. CDR3: CAWSVGQKQNYGYTF. CDR3 in DNA: TGTGCCTGGAGTGTAGGGCAGAAGCAGAACTATGGCTACACCTTC.